This T cell receptor beta chain came from a study of siplizumab effects on memory and regulatory T cells. Study-wide results and limits: Whether the proliferating Tregs (from siplizumab cultures) were suppressive was not confirmed. Alloreactive sequences tracing back to unstimulated CD4+ memory cells fell significantly with siplizumab. For mappable alloreactive CD4+ clones, the mean Treg-derived fraction was roughly 70% with siplizumab and under 35% in controls.

A note on this clone: The antigen remains undetermined.

For every sample, around 9.6 x 10^4 TCR templates were assayed. Sequencing used immunoSEQ multiplex PCR; TCRdb keeps in-frame clones, though not all of them. The sample lists roughly 92,000 clones; around 94% were seen once. Sequenced sample: non-Treg CD4+ T cells sorted from blood. This receptor was taken from a human donor in good health.

CDR3 sequence: CASSLLGDPQPEAFF. The CDR3, as DNA: TGTGCCAGCAGCTTATTAGGTGATCCGCAACCTGAAGCTTTCTTT. V is TRBV5-4 and J is TRBJ1-1; D gene unclear. Looked up from germline, CDR1 is SGHNT and CDR2 is YYREEE (reference sequence). Trimming stripped 2 bases from V and 6 bases from J, with 17 bases between. The CDR3 has 15 amino acids.